The 11 T cell receptor beta chains presented below share a single source sample, sequenced in a study of blood T cell repertoires in COVID-19. TCRdb's copy holds only in-frame clones and misses some; the assay was immunoSEQ multiplex PCR. The sample lists 120,000 to 150,000 clones, roughly 90% occurring once. Sequencing used peripheral blood. The receptor source for this set is a woman in her forties or fifties with acute or convalescent COVID-19.

This clone has a handful of counts. This sequence joins TRBV28 and TRBJ2-7; 9 bases fit TRBD1. The CDR3 is made up of 14 amino acids. J was trimmed by 4 bases and V by 6 bases; bases with no gene match: 7. Looked up from germline, CDR1 is MDHEN and CDR2 is SYDVKM. In DNA form, the CDR3 reads TGTGCCAGCAGACGCGGGACAGGGACTTACGAGCAGTACTTC. Protein product: CASRRGTGTYEQYF.

The CDR3 DNA is TGCGCCAGCAGTCAAGGCAGGGGGCATCGCTACACCTTC. It yields the protein CASSQGRGHRYTF. The genes are TRBV23-1 and TRBJ1-2, with TRBD1 matching over 8 bases. TRBV23-1 is treated as an ORF (open reading frame) with a function not yet certain. The CDR3 consists of 13 residues. Trimming took 2 bases from V and 9 from J; bases not matched to a gene: 5.

The chain recombines TRBV10-1 with TRBJ2-1, with 10 bases that match TRBD2. Germline V lookup: CDR1 WNHNN, CDR2 SYGVQD (reference sequence). V was clipped by 3 bases and J by 7 bases; unmatched bases: 9. The CDR3 has 16 residues. CDR3 sequence (DNA): TGCGCCAGCAGTGAATCAGGGGTACTAGCGGGGAATGAGCAGTTCTTC. Translating it yields CASSESGVLAGNEQFF.

The V and J genes are TRBV9 and TRBJ2-7, with 14 bases aligning to TRBD2. Germline lookup yields CDR1 SGDLS and CDR2 YYNGEE. V trimming: 3 bases; J trimming: 0 bases; junction bases outside the gene matches: 17. The CDR3 loop spans 21 amino acids. CDR3 residues: CASSGGTVQGTSGGPSYEQYF. The CDR3 region has the DNA TGTGCCAGCAGCGGAGGGACCGTCCAAGGGACTAGCGGGGGACCCTCCTACGAGCAGTACTTC.

This sequence joins TRBV4-1 and TRBJ1-2, with D perhaps TRBD1 (6 bases). CDR1 and CDR2 from the germline V gene are MGHRA and YSYEKL. The CDR3 has 16 amino acids. V was trimmed by 0 bases and J by 4 bases, leaving 15 bases between them. The CDR3 DNA sequence: TGCGCCAGCAGCCAAGAGTCCCGGGGGGCCAGCTATGGCTACACCTTC. Protein sequence: CASSQESRGASYGYTF.

The chain joins TRBV5-4 to TRBJ2-7; TRBD2 matches at 8 bases. Germline V gene data show CDR1 as SGHNT and CDR2 as YYREEE (reference sequence). The CDR3 covers 16 residues. V lost 2 bases to trimming and J lost 1 base; unmatched junction nucleotides: 8. As DNA, the CDR3 is TGTGCCAGCAGCTTCTTCGGGGGGGCCCTGTCCTACGAGCAGTACTTC. Encoded protein: CASSFFGGALSYEQYF.

This clone has a single count. V is TRBV11-2 and J is TRBJ2-3; a weak D match, TRBD1 (7 bases). V dropped 4 bases and J dropped 4 bases, with 15 bases sitting between them. The germline V gene has CDR1 SGHAT and CDR2 FQNNGV. The CDR3 is 15 residues long. The CDR3 loop reads CASSSGGGPADTQYF. The CDR3 DNA sequence: TGTGCCAGCAGCTCCGGAGGGGGCCCAGCAGATACGCAGTATTTT.

V is TRBV9 and J is TRBJ2-1, with 9 positions matching TRBD2. The CDR3 covers 15 residues. The germline CDR1 and CDR2 sequences are SGDLS and YYNGEE. V shed 4 bases, J shed 4 bases, and the junction held 6 bases outside the gene matches. This CDR3 reads CASSISGGMYNEQFF. The CDR3 region has the DNA TGTGCCAGCAGCATAAGCGGGGGGATGTACAATGAGCAGTTCTTC.

This chain uses TRBV30 with TRBJ2-5; weak D call: TRBD2 (5 bases). The CDR3 consists of 13 residues. The germline V and J ends were trimmed by 4 bases and 1 base, with 10 bases remaining between them. Germline V gene sequence: CDR1 GTSNPN, CDR2 SVGIG (reference sequence). This chain's CDR3 is CAWTVRVQETQYF. The CDR3 DNA is TGTGCCTGGACGGTGAGGGTCCAAGAGACCCAGTACTTC.

This rearrangement joins TRBV24-1 to TRBJ2-2, with TRBD1 matching over 10 bases. Trimming removed 3 bases from V and 3 bases from J; junction bases left unmatched: 3. The CDR3 is made up of 16 amino acids. Looked up from germline, CDR1 is KGHDR and CDR2 is SFDVKD. The CDR3 bases are TGTGCCACCAGTGATACGGACAGGGGGTACACCGGGGAGCTGTTTTTT. Protein: CATSDTDRGYTGELFF.

This clone came up once. The chain carries TRBV25-1 and TRBJ2-1; 13 bases are a match to TRBD2. CDR3 length: 18 amino acids. With V trimmed by 4 bases and J by 0 bases, 6 bases remained unmatched. Germline lookup yields CDR1 MGHDK and CDR2 SYGVNS. This CDR3 is CASSVSRTSGSSYNEQFF. As DNA, the CDR3 is TGTGCCAGCAGTGTCTCCCGGACTAGCGGGAGCTCCTACAATGAGCAGTTCTTC.